The entry that follows covers one TCR beta chain sequence. This sample is part of a study of cytomegalovirus exposure and HLA in healthy donors. The repertoire was sequenced with immunoSEQ multiplex PCR; TCRdb's copy has only in-frame clones and lacks some. The table lists about 160,000 clones, roughly 91% of them singletons, with 4% to 4.5% in the top ten. This TCR was sampled from a man aged 18 to 35 in good health and CMV-seropositive. The specimen was PBMCs.

The CDR3 here is CASSSNMNTEAFF. CDR3 DNA sequence: TGTGCCAGCAGCTCGAACATGAACACTGAAGCTTTCTTT. This chain joins TRBV7-9 and TRBJ1-1; D gene ambiguous. The CDR3 loop spans 13 amino acids. Germline V lookup: CDR1 SEHNR, CDR2 FQNEAQ (reference sequence). Trimming cost V 4 bases and J 0 bases, with 6 bases left between them.